This entry concerns a single T cell receptor beta chain. Its antigen is not identified. This entry is derived from a study of shared clonotypes between healthy human individuals. Naive CD8 cells lacked CD45RO, underwent positive selection for CCR7 and left out terminally differentiated effector memory CD45RA+ cells. Study-wide findings and caveats: Large sequencing depth failed to make sorted-subset sequencing complete, rarefaction showed.

The J segment lost 7 bases and the V segment lost 0 bases, leaving 6 bases of the junction unmatched. Germline loops: CDR1 LGHNA, CDR2 YSLEER. There are 14 residues in the CDR3. The data were produced by immunoSEQ multiplex PCR, yet TCRdb's version contains in-frame clones alone and is incomplete. The sample holds some 2.1 million clones, about 93% seen once. This receptor was taken from a man younger than 30 in good health. Some clones in this sample may be carry-over from other donors' samples. Sequencing was done on a sample of naive CD8+ T cells from PBMCs. V is TRBV4-3 and J is TRBJ2-7; 7 bases map to TRBD2. The CDR3 loop is CASSQDRTAGEQYF. The CDR3 region has the DNA TGCGCCAGCAGCCAAGATCGTACAGCGGGGGAGCAGTACTTC.